The clone carrying this T cell receptor beta chain came up many times. Its matching antigen is unknown. This CDR3 spans 15 amino acids. With 5 bases clipped from V and 2 bases from J, the junction kept 7 bases outside the gene matches. These data are taken from a study of T cells in Graves' hyperthyroidism and ophthalmopathy. Study-wide findings and caveats: Blood also held most thyroid clonotypes expanded beyond 0.001.

What was amplified from RNA transcripts were TCR beta CDR3 regions. An initial round of RT-PCR targeting the TCR CDR3 relied on the HTBI primer set. Each CDR3 protein is one row after TCRdb ran MiXCR on the multiplex PCR reads. The sample lists hundreds of thousands of distinct CDR3 sequences; about 17% were seen once. Sequenced material: blood. The genes are TRBV12-3 or TRBV12-4 and TRBJ2-7; 9 bases are a match to TRBD1. The receptor was isolated from a woman in her 30s with Graves' hyperthyroidism. The CDR3 bases are TGTGCCAGCAGTCCCTGGACAGGGGTTCCCTACGAGCAGTACTTC. Its protein product is CASSPWTGVPYEQYF.